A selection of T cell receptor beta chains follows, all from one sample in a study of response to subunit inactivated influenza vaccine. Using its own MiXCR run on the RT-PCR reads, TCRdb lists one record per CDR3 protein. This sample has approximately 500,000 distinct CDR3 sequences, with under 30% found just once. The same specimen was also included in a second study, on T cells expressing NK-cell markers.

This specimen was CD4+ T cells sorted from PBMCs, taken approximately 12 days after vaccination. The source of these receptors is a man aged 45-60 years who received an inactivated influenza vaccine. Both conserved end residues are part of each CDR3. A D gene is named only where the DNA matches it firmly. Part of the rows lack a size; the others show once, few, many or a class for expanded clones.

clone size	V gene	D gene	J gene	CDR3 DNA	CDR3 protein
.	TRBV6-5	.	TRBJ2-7	TGTGCCAGCAGTTACTCGTCCTCCTACGAGCAGTACTTC	CASSYSSSYEQYF
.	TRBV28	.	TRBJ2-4	TGTGCCAGCAGTGACAGGAGGTCGGTCAAAAACATTCAGTACTTC	CASSDRRSVKNIQYF
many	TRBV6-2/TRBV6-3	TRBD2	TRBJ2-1	TGTGCCAGCAGCCCCGGACTAGCGGGAGGAGCCCGGTTCTTC	CASSPGLAGGARFF
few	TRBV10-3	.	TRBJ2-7	TGTGCCATCAGTGAGTCCGGACTGAACGAGCAGTACTTC	CAISESGLNEQYF
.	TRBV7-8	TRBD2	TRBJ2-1	TGTGCCAGCGGGGAGCGGGGAACCTACAATGAGCAGTTCTTC	CASGERGTYNEQFF
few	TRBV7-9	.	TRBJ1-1	TGTGCCAGCAGCTTACAGGGGACCCTAATGAACACTGAAGCTTTCTTT	CASSLQGTLMNTEAFF
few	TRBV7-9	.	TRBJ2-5	TGTGCCAGCAGCTTCAAGAGCCAAGAGACCCAGTACTTC	CASSFKSQETQYF
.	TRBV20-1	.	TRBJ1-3	TGCAGTGCTCCAGACACCGACCGAAACACCATATATTTT	CSAPDTDRNTIYF
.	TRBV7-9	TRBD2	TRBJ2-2	TGTGCCAGCCGGACTAGCTCCACCGGGGAGCTGTTTTTT	CASRTSSTGELFF
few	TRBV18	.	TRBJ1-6	TGTGCCAGCTCACCCTACGGGCCCCGGGATAATTCACCCCTCCACTTT	CASSPYGPRDNSPLHF
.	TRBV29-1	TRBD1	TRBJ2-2	TGCAGCGCCAGACAGGGTTGGGCCGGGGAGCTGTTTTTT	CSARQGWAGELFF
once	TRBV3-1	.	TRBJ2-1	TGTGCCAGCAGTAGGGGCAGACGGTTCAATGAGCAGTTCTTC	CASSRGRRFNEQFF
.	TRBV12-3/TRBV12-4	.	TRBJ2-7	TGTGCCAGCAGTTCGGACCGCCGCGAAGAGCAGTACTTC	CASSSDRREEQYF
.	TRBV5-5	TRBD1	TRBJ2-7	TGTGCCAGCAGCGTGGACAGGGATTCCTACGAGCAGTACTTC	CASSVDRDSYEQYF
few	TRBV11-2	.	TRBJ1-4	TGTGCCAGCAGCGGCGCCGGAGTCAGTGATAATGAAAAACTGTTTTTT	CASSGAGVSDNEKLFF
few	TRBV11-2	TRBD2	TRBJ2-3	TGTGCCAGCAGATGGAAAGCGGGACTACGCTTCACAGATACGCAGTATTTT	CASRWKAGLRFTDTQYF
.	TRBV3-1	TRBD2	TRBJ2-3	TGTGCCAGCAGCCCTCGGTCGGGGGGAGATACGCAGTATTTT	CASSPRSGGDTQYF
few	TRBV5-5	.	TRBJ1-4	TGTGCCAGCACCGTCCGGGGCTTAGGAAGAACTAATGAAAAACTGTTTTTT	CASTVRGLGRTNEKLFF
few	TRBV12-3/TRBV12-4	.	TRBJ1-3	TGTGCCAGCAGGGCGGGGGCAGGAAGGTCTGGAAACACCATATATTTT	CASRAGAGRSGNTIYF
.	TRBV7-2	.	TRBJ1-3	TGTGCCAGCAGCTTAGCGGGTCCAGGCTCTGGAAACACCATATATTTT	CASSLAGPGSGNTIYF
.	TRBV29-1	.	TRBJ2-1	TGCAGCGGACAGGGGGCCAAGGTAGCGGGAGTACACGCCTACAATGAGCAGTTCTTC	CSGQGAKVAGVHAYNEQFF
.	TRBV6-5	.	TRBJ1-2	TGTGCCAGCAGTTACTCCAGGGGAGCTAACTATGGCTACACCTTC	CASSYSRGANYGYTF
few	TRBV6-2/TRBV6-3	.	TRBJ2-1	TGTGCCAGCAGTTACGTCCGGGGGTACGGTGAGCAGTTCTTC	CASSYVRGYGEQFF
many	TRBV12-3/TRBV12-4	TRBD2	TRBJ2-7	TGTGCCAGCAGTTCCCCGGGACTAGGTCGTGTAGAGCAGTACTTC	CASSSPGLGRVEQYF
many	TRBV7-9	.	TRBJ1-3	TGTGCCAGCAGCCAATACAGGGCCTCTGGAAACACCATATATTTT	CASSQYRASGNTIYF